A single sample is the source of the 2 T cell receptor beta chains below, sequenced in a study of blood T cell repertoires in COVID-19. Sequencing was performed with immunoSEQ multiplex PCR; in TCRdb, only in-frame clones are kept and a portion is missing. The table has tens of thousands of clones, 85% to 90% seen once. The sequencing sample was made of peripheral blood. These receptors all stem from a man in his 70s with active or convalescent COVID-19.

The gene calls are TRBV5-1 and TRBJ2-7; 8 nucleotides align to TRBD2. The trim removed 3 bases at V and 0 bases at J, leaving 5 bases unmatched. CDR3 length: 15 amino acids. The germline V gene encodes CDR1 SGHRS and CDR2 YFSETQ. The CDR3 DNA reads TGCGCCAGCAGCTCTCTAGCGGGTGCCTCCTACGAGCAGTACTTC. As protein: CASSSLAGASYEQYF.

The J gene is TRBJ2-7, the V gene TRBV5-1, with TRBD2 identical over 13 bases. The germline V gene has CDR1 SGHRS and CDR2 YFSETQ. The V and J ends lost 3 bases and 5 bases, in that order; junction bases with no gene match: 11. This CDR3 comprises 17 residues. CDR3 in amino acids: CASSSHPGTSGTNEQYF. The CDR3 DNA is TGCGCCAGCAGCTCTCATCCCGGGACTAGCGGGACTAACGAGCAGTACTTC.